The sequence of this T cell receptor (beta chain) was determined in a study of blood T cell repertoires in COVID-19 (dated by TCRdb to about 2020). In the study overall: Samples from collaborators originated in the United States, Italy and Spain and spanned both the acute and convalescent phases of COVID-19. The dataset comprised deeply sampled blood TCRbeta repertoires from subjects exposed to, actively infected with, or recovered from COVID-19. HLA class I and class II types, where available, came from metadata supplied by the sample provider rather than from assay-based typing. A de-identified subject ID, COVID-19 status, age in years and sex were almost always included in the sample metadata. The samples were drawn from the first 160 participants of the ongoing ImmuneRACE study and from 950 to 1,500 subjects provided by 6 global collaborators. The material from the prospective study consisted of cDNA or gDNA derived from T cells, B-cell-depleted T cells, or PBMCs. The repertoires were released in a freely available public database meant as a resource for research on the immune response to SARS-CoV-2.

Participants in the prospective study were enrolled through a virtual design, were aged 18 to 89 years, and lived in 20 to 30 United States geographic areas. In the prospective study, participants were assigned to cohorts based on the clinical history participants reported in a screening survey and a study questionnaire. Each participant in the prospective study had whole blood, serum and a nasopharyngeal or oropharyngeal swab collected by mobile phlebotomists. Additional blood draws and questionnaires over an approximately 2-month period could optionally be provided by prospective study participants. Before DNA extraction, prospective study blood samples were shipped either frozen or at room temperature. The immunoSEQ Assay, a bias-controlled multiplex PCR, was used to amplify TCRbeta CDR3 regions from genomic DNA. The authors processed their data as follows. Nucleated cell counts per sample were estimated from amplification of reference gene primers within the assay. To quantify the absolute abundance of each unique TCRbeta CDR3 rearrangement, sequence reads were collapsed and filtered. Productive Simpson clonality was computed per sample as the square root of Simpson's diversity index over productive rearrangements. TCRdb obtained this table from immuneACCESS and retained in-frame rearrangements with V and J assigned. These tables miss some clones; where compared with another copy, unresolved V genes account for less than half of the shortfall, and the remainder is unexplained. That table furnishes V, J and clone size, whereas the DNA furnished D and trimming. The sample includes about 400,000 clones, with approximately 88% observed a single time. The ten largest clones add up to around 1.9% of the sample.

What the authors observed across the whole study: How much clinical and demographic metadata was included differed by source and by participant, and the metadata was provided uncurated.

In the case of this clone: The clone's antigen remains unknown. No base-level quality is on record; no much larger clone is a single base apart.

From a lookup of the germline V gene, CDR1 and CDR2 are SGHNT and YENEEA. Trimming leaves V shorter by 5 bases and J shorter by 2 bases, with the junction holding 7 bases beyond the gene matches. Counted from cysteine to phenylalanine, this CDR3 has 16 amino acids. CDR3 DNA only is kept here, 48 bases in frame from base 1. This clonotype was obtained from a woman in her thirties or forties with acute COVID-19. Recombination linked TRBV11-3 to TRBJ1-1, with 11 bases aligning to TRBD1. The sequenced sample consisted of PBMCs or T cells enriched from blood (not recorded which). The CDR3 region has the sequence CASSAGTGGFNTEAFF. The nucleotides read TGTGCCAGCAGCGCTGGGACAGGGGGGTTTAACACTGAAGCTTTCTTT.